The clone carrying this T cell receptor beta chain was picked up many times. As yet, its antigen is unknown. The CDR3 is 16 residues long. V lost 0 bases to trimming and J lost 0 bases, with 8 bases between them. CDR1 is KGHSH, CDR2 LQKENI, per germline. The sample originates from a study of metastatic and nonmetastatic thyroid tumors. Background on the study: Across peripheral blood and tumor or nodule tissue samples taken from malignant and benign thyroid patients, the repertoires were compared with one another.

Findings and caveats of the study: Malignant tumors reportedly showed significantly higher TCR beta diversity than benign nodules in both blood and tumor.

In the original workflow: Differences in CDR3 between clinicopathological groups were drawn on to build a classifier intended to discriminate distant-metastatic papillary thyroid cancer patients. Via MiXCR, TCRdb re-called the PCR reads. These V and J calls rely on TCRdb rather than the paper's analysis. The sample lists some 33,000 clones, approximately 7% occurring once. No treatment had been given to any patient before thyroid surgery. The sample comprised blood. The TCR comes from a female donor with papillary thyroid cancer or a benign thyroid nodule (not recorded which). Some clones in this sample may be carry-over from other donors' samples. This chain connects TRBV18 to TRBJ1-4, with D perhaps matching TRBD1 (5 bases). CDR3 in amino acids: CASSPPAGSTNEKLFF. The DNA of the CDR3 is TGTGCCAGCTCACCACCAGCAGGGTCAACTAATGAAAAACTGTTTTTT.